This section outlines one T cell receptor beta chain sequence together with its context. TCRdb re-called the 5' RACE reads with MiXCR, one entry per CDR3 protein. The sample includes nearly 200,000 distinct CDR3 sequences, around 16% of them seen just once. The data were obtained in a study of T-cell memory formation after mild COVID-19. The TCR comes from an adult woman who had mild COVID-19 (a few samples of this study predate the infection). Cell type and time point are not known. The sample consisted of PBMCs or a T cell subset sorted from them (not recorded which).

The CDR3 DNA sequence: TGTGCCAGCAGCGTACAGAGGGGAACTGAAGCTTTCTTT. It codes for CASSVQRGTEAFF. The gene calls are TRBV9 and TRBJ1-1; perhaps TRBD1 as D (5 bases). CDR1 and CDR2 (germline): SGDLS, YYNGEE. Trimming left V 1 base short and J 5 bases short, with 9 bases between. CDR3 length equals 13 residues.